This T cell receptor beta chain appears in the sequencing data of a study of T cell repertoires in cytomegalovirus infection. Overall study: Peptides in the study included HLA-C-restricted and HLA-B-restricted CMV epitopes. Public TCR beta signature analysis indicated the presence of both CMV infection and matching HLA type. Broader study findings: Across the ex vivo response, the dominant clonotypes were HLA-C-restricted CMV-specific TCR beta clonotypes.

Regarding this clonotype: Its antigen is currently unknown.

TCRdb re-called the reads with MiXCR, one entry per CDR3 protein. The data hold 650,000 to 900,000 distinct CDR3 sequences, with about 31% observed a single time. Germline CDR1 reads LGHNA; CDR2 reads YNFKEQ. V shed 4 bases and J 5 bases; nucleotides not matched to a gene: 8. The CDR3 is 17 residues long. This clonotype originated in a human donor in good health (CMV status not recorded). Some clones in this sample may be carry-over from other donors' samples. The V and J genes are TRBV4-2 and TRBJ2-3, with TRBD2 identical over 14 bases. The source was cultured CD8+ T cells from PBMCs, collected from culture after CMV antigen stimulation. The CDR3 loop reads CASSPTSGGARRDTQYF. Here the CDR3 DNA reads TGTGCCAGCAGCCCGACTAGCGGGGGGGCCCGCAGAGATACGCAGTATTTT.